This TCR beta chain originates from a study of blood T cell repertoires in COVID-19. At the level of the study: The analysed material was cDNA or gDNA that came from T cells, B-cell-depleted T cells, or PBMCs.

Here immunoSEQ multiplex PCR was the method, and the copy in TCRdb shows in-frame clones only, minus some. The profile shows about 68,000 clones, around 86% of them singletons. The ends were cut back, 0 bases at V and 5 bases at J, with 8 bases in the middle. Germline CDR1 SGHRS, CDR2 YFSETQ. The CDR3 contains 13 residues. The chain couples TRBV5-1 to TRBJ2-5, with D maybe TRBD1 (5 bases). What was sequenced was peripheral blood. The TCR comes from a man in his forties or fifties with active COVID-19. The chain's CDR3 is CASSLEGSETQYF. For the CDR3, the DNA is TGCGCCAGCAGCTTGGAGGGGTCGGAGACCCAGTACTTC. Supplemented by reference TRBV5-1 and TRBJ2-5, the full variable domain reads KAGVTQTPRYLIKTRGQQVTLSCSPISGHRSVSWYQQTPGQGLQFLFEYFSETQRNKGNFPGRFSGRQFSNSRSEMNVSTLELGDSALYLCASSLEGSETQYFGPGTRLLVL.